The 16 T cell receptor beta chains presented below share a single source sample, sequenced in a study of CD8 T cells in ankylosing spondylitis. Study-level points and caveats: What appeared characteristic of ankylosing spondylitis blood was a TCR beta motif of fewer than ten highly homologous variants.

MiXCR was run by TCRdb on the 5' RACE reads, yielding one entry per CDR3 protein. The table has 750,000 to 850,000 distinct CDR3 sequences, approximately 12% seen once. No antigens are known for them. The material sequenced was blood, either unsorted or a sorted T cell fraction (not recorded which). The receptors originated from a male donor with ankylosing spondylitis.

V usage is TRBV10-1 and J usage is TRBJ2-1; D uncertain. The V gene's germline CDR1 is WNHNN and CDR2 SYGVQD (reference sequence). This CDR3 is built from 12 residues. Trimming cost V 3 bases and J 7 bases, with 7 bases left between them. This CDR3 is CASSEKRNEQFF. In DNA, the CDR3 is TGCGCCAGCAGTGAAAAACGGAATGAGCAGTTCTTC.

This clonotype was picked up a small number of times. This chain uses TRBV2 with TRBJ1-5; possibly TRBD1 for D (6 bases). CDR1 is SNHLY and CDR2 is FYNNEI in the germline V gene. The CDR3 loop spans 14 amino acids. V lost 2 bases and J 7 bases, leaving 12 bases between the germline ends. The DNA for the CDR3 is TGTGCCAGCAGTGAACAGGCAGGGGTACAGCCCCAGCATTTT. Translation gives CASSEQAGVQPQHF.

The chain recombines TRBV20-1 with TRBJ1-4, with D possibly being TRBD1 (6 bases). CDR3 length: 12 residues. Germline V CDR1 and CDR2: DFQATT, SNEGSKA (reference sequence). CDR3 nucleotide sequence: TGCCAAGCTCAGGGGAATAATGAAAAACTGTTTTTT. Its protein product is CQAQGNNEKLFF.

This chain links TRBV28 with TRBJ2-7; D gene uncertain. V shed 5 bases and J shed 2 bases, with 19 bases lying between them. This CDR3 is built from 16 residues. Germline V gene data show CDR1 as MDHEN and CDR2 as SYDVKM. The chain's CDR3 is CASSPSDSRDTYEQYF. In DNA form, the CDR3 reads TGTGCCAGCAGTCCCTCCGACTCGCGCGACACCTACGAGCAGTACTTC. Using reference TRBV28 and TRBJ2-7 for the parts outside the CDR3, the full variable domain is DVKVTQSSRYLVKRTGEKVFLECVQDMDHENMFWYRQDPGLGLRLIYFSYDVKMKEKGDIPEGYSVSREKKERFSLILESASTNQTSMYLCASSPSDSRDTYEQYFGPGTRLTVT.

This clonotype has more than one count but fewer than ten. V gene TRBV6-2 or TRBV6-3 combines with J gene TRBJ2-7; TRBD1 might be the D (6 bases). Trimming took 6 bases from V and 2 from J, leaving 17 bases between them. This CDR3 spans 15 amino acids. CDR1 is MNHEY, CDR2 SVGEGT, per germline. Here the CDR3 DNA reads TGTGCCAGCAGGACCCCAGGGGAAGGGGCCTACGAGCAGTACTTC. Its translation: CASRTPGEGAYEQYF.

The rearrangement uses TRBV10-3 and TRBJ1-5; unclear D gene. The germline V gene encodes CDR1 ENHRY and CDR2 SYGVKD. Trimming shortened V by 6 bases and J by 0 bases, and 6 bases separated the two germline ends. CDR3 size: 13 residues. CDR3 sequence reads: CAIRQYSNQPQHF. In nucleotides, the CDR3 is TGTGCCATCAGGCAGTATAGCAATCAGCCCCAGCATTTT.

This clonotype was seen a few times. The rearrangement links TRBV7-2 to TRBJ1-4; no firm D call. The germline CDR1 and CDR2 sequences are SGHTA and FQGNSA. The CDR3 loop spans 16 amino acids. V lost 1 base and J lost 0, with 9 bases in between. The CDR3 DNA reads as TGTGCCAGCAGCTTAGACGTCCATGCAACTAATGAAAAACTGTTTTTT. Translating it yields CASSLDVHATNEKLFF.

This chain joins TRBV6-2 or TRBV6-3 and TRBJ1-1; D remains ambiguous. Germline V CDR1 and CDR2: MNHEY, SVGEGT. The CDR3 spans 14 residues. V was trimmed by 2 bases and J by 4 bases, leaving 11 bases between them. The CDR3 loop is CASSYTRALTEAFF. CDR3 DNA sequence: TGTGCCAGCAGTTACACCCGGGCCCTCACTGAAGCTTTCTTT.

This clonotype was counted between two and nine times. The J gene is TRBJ2-3, the V gene TRBV28; TRBD2 agrees at 12 bases. CDR3 length: 16 residues. V shed 4 bases and J 2 bases; nucleotides not matched to a gene: 4. The germline CDR1 and CDR2 sequences are MDHEN and SYDVKM. The CDR3 here is CASSSGLAGITDTQYF. CDR3 nucleotide sequence: TGTGCCAGCAGTTCCGGACTAGCGGGGATCACAGATACGCAGTATTTT.

This clonotype was seen more than once but under ten times. The chain recombines TRBV20-1 with TRBJ2-1; D call uncertain. Germline V gene data show CDR1 as DFQATT and CDR2 as SNEGSKA (reference sequence). Trimming removed 6 bases from V and 10 bases from J, with 7 bases in between. This CDR3 spans 9 amino acids. CDR3 loop: CSAEWEQFF. CDR3 coding DNA: TGCAGTGCGGAATGGGAGCAGTTCTTC.

V is TRBV11-2 and J is TRBJ2-7, with TRBD1 matching over 10 bases. In germline, CDR1 is SGHAT, CDR2 FQNNGV. CDR3 length equals 16 residues. The trim removed 5 bases at V and 3 bases at J, leaving 10 bases unmatched. CDR3 in DNA: TGTGCCAGCAGCCTACGAAGACAGGGGGCGGGCTACGAGCAGTACTTC. This codes for CASSLRRQGAGYEQYF.

The genes are TRBV20-1 and TRBJ2-1; D may be TRBD2 (6 bases). Trimming pared 6 bases from V and 0 bases from J, leaving 18 bases between. This CDR3 is 16 amino acids long. CDR1 is DFQATT and CDR2 is SNEGSKA in the germline V gene (reference sequence). DNA for the CDR3: TGCAGTGCCCTTGCCAGGGACGGGAGCTCCTACAATGAGCAGTTCTTC. The encoded protein is CSALARDGSSYNEQFF.

This clonotype came up many times. V and J are TRBV20-1 and TRBJ1-1; D is perhaps TRBD1 (6 bases). From germline, CDR1 is DFQATT and CDR2 SNEGSKA (reference sequence). This CDR3 comprises 12 residues. V was pared by 1 base and J by 10 bases, with 13 bases between. CDR3 sequence: CSARGPGTSAFF. CDR3 nucleotides: TGCAGTGCTAGAGGTCCCGGGACATCAGCTTTCTTT.

This clonotype occurred once. The chain recombines TRBV5-6 with TRBJ2-1; D call uncertain. Deletions cut 4 bases from V and 7 bases from J, with 15 bases between. This CDR3 spans 14 amino acids. The germline V gene has CDR1 SGHDT and CDR2 YYEEEE. The CDR3 loop is CASSAGLLGNEQFF. The DNA of the CDR3 is TGTGCCAGCAGCGCCGGCCTCCTCGGGAATGAGCAGTTCTTC.

This sequence joins TRBV12-5 and TRBJ1-5; a possible D gene is TRBD1 (5 bases). The CDR3 loop spans 18 amino acids. Germline CDR1 LGHNT, CDR2 FRNRAP. V lost 5 bases to trimming and J lost 4 bases, with 24 bases between them. The CDR3 coding sequence is TGTGCTAGTGGTCCGGGGCCCCAAGTCCCCATCCCTAATCAGCCCCAGCATTTT. Encoded protein: CASGPGPQVPIPNQPQHF.

The rearrangement uses TRBV6-1 and TRBJ1-4; a weak D match, TRBD1 (5 bases). This CDR3 has 13 amino acids. Germline V gene data show CDR1 as MNHNS and CDR2 as SASEGT. Trimming took off 5 bases at V and 7 bases at J, with 11 bases between the two ends. For the CDR3, the DNA is TGTGCCAGCAGTCCCAGGGCGGGTGAAAAACTGTTTTTT. Protein sequence: CASSPRAGEKLFF.